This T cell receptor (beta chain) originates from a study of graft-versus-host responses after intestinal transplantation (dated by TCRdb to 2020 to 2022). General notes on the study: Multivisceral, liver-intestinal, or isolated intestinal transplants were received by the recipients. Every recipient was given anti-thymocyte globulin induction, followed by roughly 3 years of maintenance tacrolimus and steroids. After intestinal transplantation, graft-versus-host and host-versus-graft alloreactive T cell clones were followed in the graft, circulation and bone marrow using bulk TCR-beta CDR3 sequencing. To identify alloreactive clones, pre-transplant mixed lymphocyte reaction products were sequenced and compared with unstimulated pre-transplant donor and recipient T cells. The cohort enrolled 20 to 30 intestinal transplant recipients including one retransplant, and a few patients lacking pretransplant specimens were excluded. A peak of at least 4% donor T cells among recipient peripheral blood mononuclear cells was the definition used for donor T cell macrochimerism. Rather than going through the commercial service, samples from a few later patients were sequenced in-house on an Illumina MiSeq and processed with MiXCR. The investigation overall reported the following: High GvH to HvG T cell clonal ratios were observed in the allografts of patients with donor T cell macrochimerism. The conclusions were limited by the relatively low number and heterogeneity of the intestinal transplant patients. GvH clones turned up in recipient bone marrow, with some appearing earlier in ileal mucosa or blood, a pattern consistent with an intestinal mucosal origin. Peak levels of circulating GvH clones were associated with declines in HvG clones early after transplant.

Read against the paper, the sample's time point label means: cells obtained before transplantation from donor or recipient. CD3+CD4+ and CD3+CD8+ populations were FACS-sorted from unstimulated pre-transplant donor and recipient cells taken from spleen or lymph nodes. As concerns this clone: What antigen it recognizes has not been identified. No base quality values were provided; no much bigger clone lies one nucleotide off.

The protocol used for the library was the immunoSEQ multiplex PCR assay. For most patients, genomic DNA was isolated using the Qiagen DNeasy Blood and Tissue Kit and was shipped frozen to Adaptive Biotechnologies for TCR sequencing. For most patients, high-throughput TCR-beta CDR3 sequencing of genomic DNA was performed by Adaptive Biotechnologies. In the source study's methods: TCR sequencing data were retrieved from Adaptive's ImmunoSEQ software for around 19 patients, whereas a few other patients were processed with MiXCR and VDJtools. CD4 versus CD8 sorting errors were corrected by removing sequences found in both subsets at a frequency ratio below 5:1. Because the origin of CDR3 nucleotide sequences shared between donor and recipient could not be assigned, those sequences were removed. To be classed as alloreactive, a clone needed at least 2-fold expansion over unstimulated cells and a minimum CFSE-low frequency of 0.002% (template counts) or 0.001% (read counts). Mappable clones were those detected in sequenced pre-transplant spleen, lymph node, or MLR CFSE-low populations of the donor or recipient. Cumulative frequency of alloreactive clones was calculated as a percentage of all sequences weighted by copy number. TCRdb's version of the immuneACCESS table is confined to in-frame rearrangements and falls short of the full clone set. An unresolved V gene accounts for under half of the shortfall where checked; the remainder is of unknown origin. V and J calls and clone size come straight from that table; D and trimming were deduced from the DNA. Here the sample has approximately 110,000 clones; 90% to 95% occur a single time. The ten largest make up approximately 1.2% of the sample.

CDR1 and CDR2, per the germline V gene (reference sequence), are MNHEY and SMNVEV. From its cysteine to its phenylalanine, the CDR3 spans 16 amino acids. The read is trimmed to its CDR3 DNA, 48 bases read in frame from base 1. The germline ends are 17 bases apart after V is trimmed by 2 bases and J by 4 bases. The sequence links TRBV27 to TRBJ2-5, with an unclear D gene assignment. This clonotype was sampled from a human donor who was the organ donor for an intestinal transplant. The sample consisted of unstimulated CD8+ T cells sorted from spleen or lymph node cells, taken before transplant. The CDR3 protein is CASSLRDPRSGETQYF. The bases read TGTGCCAGCAGTTTAAGGGATCCCAGGAGTGGAGAGACCCAGTACTTC.